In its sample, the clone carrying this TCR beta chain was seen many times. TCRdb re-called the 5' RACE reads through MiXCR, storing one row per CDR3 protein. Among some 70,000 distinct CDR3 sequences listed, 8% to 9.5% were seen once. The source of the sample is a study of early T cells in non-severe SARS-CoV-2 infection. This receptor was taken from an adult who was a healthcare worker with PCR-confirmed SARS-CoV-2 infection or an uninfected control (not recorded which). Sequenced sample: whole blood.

The CDR3 bases are TGCAGTGCTAGAGGAGCGGGAGTTCCAAGGGAGCAGTTCTTC. It translates to CSARGAGVPREQFF. This chain uses TRBV20-1 with TRBJ2-1; 8 nucleotides agree with TRBD2. The length of the CDR3 is 14 residues. Germline trimming cut 1 base from V and 10 bases from J; bases unmatched to any gene: 9. CDR1 is DFQATT and CDR2 is SNEGSKA in the germline V gene (reference sequence).